The rows below give T cell receptor beta chains drawn from one sample of a study of blood T cell repertoires in COVID-19. The protocol was immunoSEQ multiplex PCR, while the TCRdb copy is restricted to in-frame clones and leaves out a portion. The sample records some 350,000 clones, roughly 88% being singletons. The specimen was PBMCs or T cells enriched from blood (not recorded which). The source is a young man who had recovered from COVID-19. Both conserved end residues are part of each CDR3. A D gene is named only where the DNA matches it firmly. The size entry is marked missing in some rows and otherwise reads once, few, many or a size class.

D gene,clone size,J gene,V gene,CDR3 protein,CDR3 DNA
TRBD1,-,TRBJ2-5,TRBV5-1,CASSFRPGTGLREETQYF,TGCGCCAGCAGCTTCCGTCCCGGGACAGGGTTGAGGGAAGAGACCCAGTACTTC
TRBD1,-,TRBJ1-1,TRBV18,CASSPTDRDAEAFF,TGTGCCAGCTCACCTACCGACAGGGACGCTGAAGCTTTCTTT
-,-,TRBJ2-6,TRBV3-1/TRBV3-2,CASSPGETGANVLTF,TGTGCCAGCAGCCCCGGGGAGACTGGGGCCAACGTCCTGACTTTC
TRBD2,-,TRBJ2-1,TRBV11-3,CASSLGGLAAYNEQFF,TGTGCCAGCAGCTTAGGGGGACTAGCGGCCTACAATGAGCAGTTCTTC
-,-,TRBJ1-2,TRBV28,CASLSGTPNYGYTF,TGTGCCAGCCTCTCCGGGACACCGAACTATGGCTACACCTTC
TRBD1,once,TRBJ1-2,TRBV18,CASSGTGNNYGYTF,TGTGCCAGCTCCGGGACAGGAAATAACTATGGCTACACCTTC
TRBD1,-,TRBJ1-2,TRBV27,CASSSGTGRRGYTF,TGTGCCAGCAGTTCCGGGACAGGGCGAAGAGGCTACACCTTC
-,-,TRBJ2-2,TRBV6-5,CASSYSAWGGTGELFF,TGTGCCAGCAGTTACTCAGCCTGGGGAGGCACCGGGGAGCTGTTTTTT
TRBD1,-,TRBJ1-2,TRBV9,CASTPGTGGDGYTF,TGTGCCAGCACTCCCGGGACAGGGGGCGATGGCTACACCTTC
-,-,TRBJ1-5,TRBV19,CASRQYSNQPQHF,TGTGCCAGCAGACAGTATAGCAATCAGCCCCAGCATTTT
-,-,TRBJ2-1,TRBV19,CASSRTGTSGRSYNEQFF,TGTGCCAGTAGTAGGACGGGGACTTCTGGAAGGTCCTACAATGAGCAGTTCTTC
-,-,TRBJ2-7,TRBV3-1/TRBV3-2,CASSQRRGKYEQYF,TGTGCCAGCAGCCAAAGGAGGGGAAAATACGAGCAGTACTTC
-,-,TRBJ2-5,TRBV4-2,CASSQENRGGETQYF,TGTGCCAGCAGCCAAGAGAACAGGGGAGGAGAGACCCAGTACTTC
TRBD2,-,TRBJ2-7,TRBV29-1,CSVGLAVSYEQYF,TGCAGCGTGGGACTAGCGGTCTCCTACGAGCAGTACTTC
TRBD1,-,TRBJ1-5,TRBV5-6,CASSFGTGGFYSNQPQHF,TGTGCCAGCAGCTTTGGAACAGGGGGGTTTTATAGCAATCAGCCCCAGCATTTT
TRBD1,-,TRBJ1-2,TRBV18,CASSPGQGEIGYGYTF,TGTGCCAGCTCACCAGGACAGGGTGAAATCGGCTATGGCTACACCTTC
-,-,TRBJ1-2,TRBV10-3,CAISVNRDGYTF,TGTGCCATCAGTGTTAACAGGGACGGCTACACCTTC
TRBD1,-,TRBJ1-3,TRBV3-1/TRBV3-2,CASTPTGGNTIYF,TGTGCCAGCACCCCGACAGGGGGAAACACCATATATTTT
-,-,TRBJ2-7,TRBV5-6,CASSSPMTYEQYF,TGTGCCAGCAGCTCTCCTATGACCTACGAGCAGTACTTC
TRBD1,-,TRBJ2-7,TRBV2,CASRDAGTGSYEQYF,TGTGCCAGCAGAGATGCCGGGACAGGGTCCTACGAGCAGTACTTC
-,-,TRBJ2-1,TRBV27,CASSADTPLAGEQFF,TGTGCCAGCAGTGCGGACACACCGCTGGCGGGGGAGCAGTTCTTC
TRBD1,once,TRBJ2-1,TRBV24-1,CATSDLQRDRDEEQFF,TGTGCCACCAGTGATTTGCAAAGGGACAGGGACGAAGAGCAGTTCTTC
-,-,TRBJ2-5,TRBV3-1/TRBV3-2,CASSQGHFQETQYF,TGTGCCAGCAGCCAGGGACACTTCCAAGAGACCCAGTACTTC
TRBD1,-,TRBJ1-6,TRBV2,CASSELGQGKWPLHF,TGTGCCAGCAGTGAACTGGGACAGGGGAAGTGGCCCCTCCACTTT
-,-,TRBJ1-2,TRBV7-9,CASSLSSGANYGYTF,TGTGCCAGCAGCTTAAGTAGCGGGGCTAACTATGGCTACACCTTC
TRBD2,-,TRBJ2-1,TRBV7-7,CASSPGTSGGSYNEQFF,TGTGCCAGCAGCCCCGGGACTAGCGGGGGCTCCTACAATGAGCAGTTCTTC
-,once,TRBJ2-7,TRBV19,CASTSNEGDEQYF,TGTGCCAGTACCTCTAACGAGGGCGACGAGCAGTACTTC
-,-,TRBJ2-7,TRBV21-1,CASSPSTGISYEQYF,TGTGCCAGCAGTCCCTCGACAGGGATTTCCTACGAGCAGTACTTC
TRBD2,-,TRBJ2-7,TRBV4-1,CASSQNSGGLYEQYF,TGCGCCAGCAGTCAAAATAGCGGGGGCCTCTACGAGCAGTACTTC
-,-,TRBJ1-6,TRBV7-6,CASSLAPNEELARHSPLHF,TGTGCCAGCAGCTTAGCACCAAACGAGGAATTGGCTCGCCATTCACCCCTCCACTTT
TRBD2,-,TRBJ2-7,TRBV7-8,CASSLVTGLSPTYEQYF,TGTGCCAGCAGCTTAGTTACGGGACTATCCCCCACCTACGAGCAGTACTTC
-,-,TRBJ1-1,TRBV24-1,CATSDPGNTEAFF,TGTGCCACCAGTGACCCCGGGAACACTGAAGCTTTCTTT
TRBD2,once,TRBJ2-5,TRBV27,CASSPPGTSGETQYF,TGTGCCAGCAGTCCCCCCGGGACTAGCGGGGAGACCCAGTACTTC
-,-,TRBJ1-5,TRBV5-6,CASSFGVGQPQHF,TGTGCCAGCAGCTTCGGGGTCGGTCAGCCCCAGCATTTT
-,-,TRBJ2-7,TRBV2,CASSDLQIYEQYF,TGTGCCAGCAGTGATCTCCAGATCTACGAGCAGTACTTC
-,once,TRBJ1-6,TRBV10-2,CASSVAGPDNSPLHF,TGCGCCAGCAGTGTTGCAGGGCCTGATAATTCACCCCTCCACTTT
-,-,TRBJ2-3,TRBV27,CASSLGITDTQYF,TGTGCCAGCAGTCTAGGTATCACAGATACGCAGTATTTT
-,-,TRBJ2-2,TRBV4-2,CASSQESGVAGELFF,TGTGCCAGCAGCCAAGAATCGGGGGTGGCCGGGGAGCTGTTTTTT
-,-,TRBJ1-6,TRBV5-5,CASSLWEASSYNSPLHF,TGTGCCAGCAGCTTATGGGAGGCCAGCTCCTATAATTCACCCCTCCACTTT
-,-,TRBJ2-7,TRBV25-1,CASSELGLSYEQYF,TGTGCCAGCAGTGAATTGGGCCTGTCCTACGAGCAGTACTTC
-,-,TRBJ2-5,TRBV25-1,CASSATQGRETQYF,TGTGCCAGCAGTGCGACCCAGGGGAGAGAGACCCAGTACTTC
-,-,TRBJ2-7,TRBV5-4,CASSLPHSDSTSYEQYF,TGTGCCAGCAGCCTCCCCCACTCGGACAGTACTTCCTACGAGCAGTACTTC
-,-,TRBJ1-1,TRBV10-1,CASSDDRSNTEAFF,TGCGCCAGCAGTGACGACAGGAGCAACACTGAAGCTTTCTTT
TRBD2,-,TRBJ2-2,TRBV6-1,CASSATGGTNTGELFF,TGTGCCAGCAGTGCCACGGGGGGAACGAACACCGGGGAGCTGTTTTTT
-,few,TRBJ1-1,TRBV3-1/TRBV3-2,CASSQDRGAPLSEAFF,TGTGCCAGCAGCCAAGATCGGGGGGCCCCCCTCTCTGAAGCTTTCTTT
TRBD2,-,TRBJ2-7,TRBV3-1/TRBV3-2,CASSHVYSGDYEQYF,TGTGCCAGCAGCCACGTGTATAGCGGGGACTACGAGCAGTACTTC
-,-,TRBJ2-7,TRBV4-1,CASSQPGYEQYF,TGCGCCAGCAGCCAGCCGGGGTACGAGCAGTACTTC
-,-,TRBJ2-3,TRBV6-5,CASTLHQAGTDTQYF,TGTGCCAGCACGCTCCACCAGGCCGGCACAGATACGCAGTATTTT
TRBD1,-,TRBJ2-7,TRBV6-5,CASSRQGAPYEQYF,TGTGCCAGCAGTCGACAGGGGGCCCCCTACGAGCAGTACTTC